The 20 T cell receptor beta chains listed next were all sequenced from one sample in a study of T cells in Graves' hyperthyroidism and ophthalmopathy. Using RNA transcripts as the source, TCR beta CDR3 regions were amplified. TCR CDR3 underwent first-round RT-PCR with the HTBI primer set. TCRdb reanalysed the multiplex PCR reads using MiXCR and keeps one entry per CDR3 protein. The repertoire holds about 400,000 distinct CDR3 sequences, with around a quarter as singletons. Material for sequencing was blood. These receptors were taken from a man aged 50-59 years with Graves' hyperthyroidism.

This clonotype was recorded at least ten times. V gene TRBV28 combines with J gene TRBJ2-1; no clear D. The germline CDR1 and CDR2 sequences are MDHEN and SYDVKM. V lost 6 bases and J lost 0, with 6 bases in between. CDR3 length: 13 amino acids. The CDR3 sequence: CASRHLSYNEQFF. The CDR3 coding sequence is TGTGCCAGCAGACATCTCTCCTACAATGAGCAGTTCTTC.

This CDR3 reads CASSPSFGNEQFF. The CDR3 DNA is TGTGCCAGCAGCCCATCTTTCGGCAATGAGCAGTTCTTC. The rearrangement joins TRBV11-1 to TRBJ2-1, with D hard to call. V lost 5 bases, J lost 6 bases, and 11 bases lay in between. This CDR3 has 13 amino acids. From germline, CDR1 is SGHAT and CDR2 FQDESV (reference sequence).

This clonotype was observed many times. V is TRBV28 and J is TRBJ2-3, with 7 bases lining up with TRBD2. The germline CDR1 and CDR2 sequences are MDHEN and SYDVKM. V gave up 4 bases and J gave up 0 bases; unmatched junction bases: 7. The length of the CDR3 is 16 residues. CDR3 DNA sequence: TGTGCCAGCAGTTCCCCCAGGCGGGAGAGCACAGATACGCAGTATTTT. Residues: CASSSPRRESTDTQYF.

This clonotype has at least ten counts. The rearrangement links TRBV2 to TRBJ2-1; TRBD2 might be the D (7 bases). The CDR3 is 14 amino acids. The V gene's germline CDR1 is SNHLY and CDR2 FYNNEI. Trimming cost V 10 bases and J 5 bases, with 18 bases left between them. The DNA of the CDR3 is TGTGCCACTGCGAGGGAGGGGGGCGACAATGAGCAGTTCTTC. Protein product: CATAREGGDNEQFF.

This clonotype turned up a few times. The genes are TRBV7-8 and TRBJ1-3; D gene ambiguous. With 1 base removed from V and 4 bases from J, the gap between germline ends came to 8 bases. Germline lookup yields CDR1 SGHVS and CDR2 FQNEAQ. The CDR3 extends over 14 amino acids. CDR3 DNA: TGTGCCAGCAGCTTAGTTACTCGGGGAAACACCATATATTTT. This encodes CASSLVTRGNTIYF.

This clonotype showed up just a few times. The V call is TRBV5-1, the J call TRBJ2-7, with D unclear. V dropped 2 bases and J dropped 1 base, with 7 bases sitting between them. This CDR3 spans 13 amino acids. Germline V CDR1 and CDR2: SGHRS, YFSETQ. CDR3 DNA sequence: TGCGCCAGCAGCTTTACACCATCCTACGAGCAGTACTTC. It translates to CASSFTPSYEQYF.

This clonotype occurred many times. The chain recombines TRBV3-1 with TRBJ2-1; the match to TRBD2 covers 8 bases. The germline CDR1 and CDR2 sequences are LGHDT and YNNKEL (reference sequence). Unmatched junction bases numbered 2, after V lost 1 base and J lost 6 bases. This CDR3 has 14 residues. DNA of the CDR3: TGTGCCAGCAGCCAAGCGGGAGGGGGCAATGAGCAGTTCTTC. This codes for CASSQAGGGNEQFF.

The chain carries TRBV6-1 and TRBJ2-7; 7 nucleotides align to TRBD1. This CDR3 comprises 13 residues. Germline CDR1 MNHNS, CDR2 SASEGT. V trimming: 5 bases; J trimming: 5 bases; junction bases outside the gene matches: 6. CDR3 region: CASSRGLGNEQYF. The CDR3 DNA is TGTGCCAGCAGTAGGGGGCTGGGGAACGAGCAGTACTTC.

In its sample, this clonotype was seen once. The chain combines TRBV4-2 with TRBJ2-1, with D unresolved. This CDR3 is built from 13 residues. Trimming shortened V by 5 bases and J by 3 bases, and 8 bases separated the two germline ends. Looked up from germline, CDR1 is LGHNA and CDR2 is YNFKEQ. CDR3 sequence: CASSDGYYNEQFF. The CDR3 DNA sequence: TGTGCCAGCAGCGACGGTTACTACAATGAGCAGTTCTTC.

This clonotype showed up many times. This chain links TRBV11-1 with TRBJ2-1, with D unresolved. Trimming removed 4 bases from V and 9 bases from J, with 13 bases in between. Germline CDR1 is SGHAT and CDR2 is FQDESV (reference sequence). The CDR3 extends over 13 amino acids. CDR3 DNA: TGTGCCAGCAGCTCAGAGTACAGTGCTGAGCAGTTCTTC. Translation gives CASSSEYSAEQFF.

The chain uses TRBV5-8 and TRBJ1-4; D is perhaps TRBD1 (5 bases). Germline CDR1 SGHTS, CDR2 YDEGEE. This CDR3 is built from 13 residues. V lost 7 bases to trimming and J lost 3 bases, with 10 bases between them. The CDR3 reads CASPRGANEKLFF. The CDR3 coding sequence is TGTGCCAGCCCGCGGGGGGCTAATGAAAAACTGTTTTTT.

With respect to this clonotype: At one of its ends the junction is not consistent with the germline gene, which may arise from a read error. The genes are TRBV19 and TRBJ2-1; D might be TRBD1 (6 bases). The CDR3 length is 13 residues. Germline assignment: CDR1 LNHDA and CDR2 SQIVND (reference sequence). The CDR3 sequence is CASSLETGPKQFF. The CDR3 nucleotides are TGTGCCAGTAGTTTAGAGACAGGACCTAAGCAGTTCTTC.

On this clonotype itself: Since a much larger clone is just one base distant, this may be a read error. This chain connects TRBV7-2 to TRBJ2-7; 8 bases agree with TRBD1. CDR1 SGHTA and CDR2 FQGNSA come from the germline V gene. There are 19 residues in the CDR3. The CDR3 loop is CASSYASRDRYRSSYEQHF. In DNA form, the CDR3 reads TGTGCCAGCAGTTACGCGTCCCGGGACAGGTACCGTAGCTCCTACGAGCAGCACTTC.

The chain carries TRBV5-5 and TRBJ1-2; the match to TRBD1 covers 7 bases. The CDR3 runs to 13 residues. J gave up 14 bases and V 5 bases, and 15 bases lay outside the gene matches. The germline V gene encodes CDR1 SGHKS and CDR2 YYEKEE (reference sequence). The CDR3 bases are TGTGCCAGCAGTCCCGGGACAGCCAAGAGTTTTACCTTC. Protein product: CASSPGTAKSFTF.

This clonotype was picked up many times. The J gene is TRBJ2-7, the V gene TRBV28; the match to TRBD1 covers 7 bases. Trimming at V came to 7 bases and at J to 0 bases, leaving 6 bases not matched to a gene. This CDR3 spans 14 amino acids. Germline CDR1 is MDHEN and CDR2 is SYDVKM. The CDR3: CASTPTGSSYEQYF. In DNA, the CDR3 is TGTGCCAGCACCCCGACAGGGTCCTCCTACGAGCAGTACTTC. Supplemented by reference TRBV28 and TRBJ2-7, the full variable domain reads DVKVTQSSRYLVKRTGEKVFLECVQDMDHENMFWYRQDPGLGLRLIYFSYDVKMKEKGDIPEGYSVSREKKERFSLILESASTNQTSMYLCASTPTGSSYEQYFGPGTRLTVT.

At least ten counts were recorded for this clonotype. V gene TRBV11-3 combines with J gene TRBJ2-4; D may be TRBD2 (6 bases). This CDR3 contains 13 residues. V was trimmed by 4 bases and J by 7 bases, leaving 11 bases between them. From germline, CDR1 is SGHNT and CDR2 YENEEA. DNA of the CDR3: TGTGCCAGCAGCTCTGGGACTGGTAACATTCAGTACTTC. This codes for CASSSGTGNIQYF.

The chain has TRBV20-1 and TRBJ2-7; the match to TRBD2 covers 10 bases. The CDR3 length is 13 residues. The germline V gene has CDR1 DFQATT and CDR2 SNEGSKA (reference sequence). The CDR3 loop reads CSGHLAGVYEQYF. The DNA for the CDR3 is TGCAGCGGCCACCTAGCGGGAGTCTACGAGCAGTACTTC.

This clonotype was observed a handful of times. The chain carries TRBV9 and TRBJ2-1; TRBD2 is a possible D gene (5 bases). Trimming stripped 0 bases from V and 8 bases from J, with 12 bases between. CDR3 length: 14 amino acids. The germline V gene encodes CDR1 SGDLS and CDR2 YYNGEE. DNA for the CDR3: TGTGCCAGCAGCGTAGCGGGGATTAGGGATGAGCAGTTCTTC. Its protein is CASSVAGIRDEQFF.

The chain is built from TRBV19 and TRBJ1-4; TRBD1 is a possible D gene (5 bases). Germline loops: CDR1 LNHDA, CDR2 SQIVND (reference sequence). CDR3 size: 18 residues. Trimming stripped 4 bases from V and 2 bases from J, with 20 bases between. The CDR3 nucleotides are TGTGCCAGTAGTACGCCGGGACTCGGAGTTGGGACTAATGAAAAACTGTTTTTT. Translating gives CASSTPGLGVGTNEKLFF.

The chain is built from TRBV28 and TRBJ2-2; D is uncertain. The CDR3 is 17 amino acids. The V gene lost 6 bases and the J gene lost 0 bases, with 17 bases spanning the gap. CDR1 MDHEN and CDR2 SYDVKM come from the germline V gene. The CDR3 is CASSSRLAGPNTGELFF. The CDR3 DNA reads TGTGCCAGCAGCTCAAGGTTGGCTGGGCCGAACACCGGGGAGCTGTTTTTT.